This T cell receptor (beta chain) came from a study of cytomegalovirus exposure and HLA in healthy donors. Study conclusions and caveats: In vitro confirmation showed three CMV-associated chains to be CMV antigen specific.

On this clone itself: What it binds is not known.

Data came from immunoSEQ multiplex PCR; TCRdb stores just in-frame clones and leaves some out. In the table there are over 50,000 clones, about 95% of which are singletons. The CDR3 spans 14 residues. Trimming cost V 7 bases and J 5 bases, with 17 bases left between them. Germline CDR1 reads SNHLY; CDR2 reads FYNNEI. The receptor comes from a woman in her late teens or twenties in good health and CMV-seronegative. Sequences were obtained from PBMCs. The chain is built from TRBV2 and TRBJ1-2; perhaps TRBD1 as D (5 bases). CDR3 amino acids: CASTGDGTGYGYTF. The DNA for the CDR3 is TGTGCCAGCACGGGGGACGGGACGGGATATGGCTACACCTTC.